The 17 T cell receptor beta chains listed next were all sequenced from one sample in a study of neurological immune-mediated disorders. TCRdb processed the 5' RACE reads anew with MiXCR; each CDR3 protein has one entry. This table holds about 66,000 distinct CDR3 sequences, less than 4% found once. Sequencing was carried out using PBMCs. The receptors derive from a man aged 25-45 years with multiple sclerosis.

In this sample, this clonotype turned up many times. The V and J genes are TRBV19 and TRBJ1-4; D gene unclear. Germline V gene lookup returns CDR1 LNHDA and CDR2 SQIVND (reference sequence). This CDR3 has 15 residues. Trimming removed 6 bases at V and 4 bases at J, with 15 bases between. This chain's CDR3 is CASSLRAALNEKLFF. CDR3 bases: TGTGCCAGTAGCTTGAGGGCAGCCCTTAATGAAAAACTGTTTTTT.

This clonotype was seen repeatedly, ten times or more. The chain has TRBV12-3 or TRBV12-4 and TRBJ1-1; maybe TRBD1 (5 bases). The CDR3 contains 15 residues. V lost 5 bases to trimming and J lost 4 bases, with 17 bases between them. CDR3 coding DNA: TGTGCCAGCAGTCTTTCAGGGTGGGGAGGCACTGAAGCTTTCTTT. Its translation: CASSLSGWGGTEAFF.

Ten or more counts support this clonotype. This chain links TRBV29-1 with TRBJ2-1; D is unresolved. Looked up from germline, CDR1 is SQVTM and CDR2 is ANQGSEA. Between the trimmed V and J ends, which lost 4 bases and 2 bases, there was a span of 9 bases. The CDR3 spans 13 residues. As DNA, the CDR3 is TGCAGCGTTGCTGGAAGGGCCTACAATGAGCAGTTCTTC. It codes for CSVAGRAYNEQFF.

In this sample, this clonotype turned up many times. The chain has TRBV10-3 and TRBJ1-1; 7 bases agree with TRBD1. V gave up 4 bases and J gave up 1 base; unmatched junction bases: 6. This CDR3 spans 15 amino acids. CDR1 is ENHRY, CDR2 SYGVKD, per germline. CDR3 nucleotides: TGTGCCATCAGTGTCGGGGGGACAGAGAACACTGAAGCTTTCTTT. Amino acids: CAISVGGTENTEAFF.

This clonotype was counted many times. V and J are TRBV27 and TRBJ2-7, with a possible D match to TRBD1 (6 bases). V was cut by 5 bases and J by 1 base, with 15 bases left in between. This CDR3 is 15 amino acids long. Looked up from germline, CDR1 is MNHEY and CDR2 is SMNVEV (reference sequence). CDR3 loop: CASSRQGLSSYEQYF. As DNA, the CDR3 is TGTGCCAGCAGTCGTCAGGGGCTTTCTTCCTACGAGCAGTACTTC.

There are many counts of this clonotype. This rearrangement joins TRBV5-1 to TRBJ1-5, with 8 bases aligning to TRBD1. Trimming cost V 4 bases and J 2 bases; bases outside gene matches: 2. The CDR3 totals 14 residues. CDR1 is SGHRS, CDR2 YFSETQ, per germline. The CDR3 nucleotides are TGCGCCAGCAGCCCGACAGGGGGCAATCAGCCCCAGCATTTT. Translated: CASSPTGGNQPQHF. The full variable domain, completed using reference TRBV5-1 and TRBJ1-5, is KAGVTQTPRYLIKTRGQQVTLSCSPISGHRSVSWYQQTPGQGLQFLFEYFSETQRNKGNFPGRFSGRQFSNSRSEMNVSTLELGDSALYLCASSPTGGNQPQHFGDGTRLSIL.

This clonotype was picked up many times. The rearrangement uses TRBV20-1 and TRBJ1-2; TRBD1 matches at 10 bases. Trimming at V came to 6 bases and at J to 4 bases, leaving 5 bases not matched to a gene. The CDR3 is 13 amino acids. CDR1 and CDR2 (germline): DFQATT, SNEGSKA (reference sequence). CDR3 in amino acids: CSATTGGPYGYTF. In DNA form, the CDR3 reads TGCAGTGCCACGACAGGGGGCCCCTATGGCTACACCTTC.

This clonotype was picked up a small number of times. This sequence may be a read error, since a much larger clone differs from it by one base. In DNA, the CDR3 is TGCAGCGGGCTTATATACGGCACAGATACGCAGTATTTT. This encodes CSGLIYGTDTQYF. The chain joins TRBV29-1 to TRBJ2-3, with unresolved D. The CDR3 length is 13 residues. Trimming removed 7 bases from V and 1 base from J, with 12 bases in between. The V gene's germline CDR1 is SQVTM and CDR2 ANQGSEA.

The chain recombines TRBV7-9 with TRBJ2-7; a possible D gene is TRBD1 (5 bases). Germline CDR1 is SEHNR and CDR2 is FQNEAQ (reference sequence). The CDR3 has 14 residues. V was trimmed by 2 bases and J by 5 bases, leaving 13 bases between them. For the CDR3, the DNA is TGTGCCAGCAGCTTACAGGGATCGGTCGACGAGCAGTACTTC. Translated: CASSLQGSVDEQYF.

This clonotype was seen ten or more times. The V call is TRBV10-3, the J call TRBJ1-2; TRBD1 matches at 7 bases. V was pared by 2 bases and J by 3 bases, with 6 bases of the junction left unmatched. CDR3 size: 15 residues. Germline assignment: CDR1 ENHRY and CDR2 SYGVKD. CDR3 residues: CAISEQPGQHYGYTF. The CDR3 DNA is TGTGCCATCAGTGAGCAACCGGGACAGCACTATGGCTACACCTTC.

V and J are TRBV10-2 and TRBJ2-2, with 7 positions matching TRBD2. The CDR3 extends over 15 amino acids. Germline-derived CDR1 and CDR2 are WSHSY and SAAADI. Unmatched junction bases numbered 6, after V lost 7 bases and J lost 1 base. In nucleotides, the CDR3 is TGCGCCAGCATGGGGCTAGCGGTGAACACCGGGGAGCTGTTTTTT. Residues: CASMGLAVNTGELFF.

This clonotype was counted at least ten times. The J gene is TRBJ2-5, the V gene TRBV5-1, with a possible D match to TRBD2 (5 bases). The germline V gene encodes CDR1 SGHRS and CDR2 YFSETQ. V lost 5 bases, J lost 1 base, and 21 bases lay in between. This CDR3 is 17 amino acids long. Here the CDR3 DNA reads TGCGCCAGCAGTCCCAAGGCGGAGGTGGCTCGCCAAGAGACCCAGTACTTC. Its translation: CASSPKAEVARQETQYF.

This clonotype was recorded at least ten times. This rearrangement joins TRBV7-2 to TRBJ2-1; TRBD1 matches 8 bases. This CDR3 spans 12 amino acids. CDR1 is SGHTA and CDR2 is FQGNSA in the germline V gene. With V trimmed by 5 bases and J by 16 bases, 10 bases remained unmatched. The CDR3 here is CASSAPGTGKFF. DNA of the CDR3: TGTGCCAGCAGCGCCCCCGGGACAGGTAAATTCTTC.

The J gene is TRBJ2-3, the V gene TRBV7-2, with 9 bases aligning to TRBD1. Germline-derived CDR1 and CDR2 are SGHTA and FQGNSA. The CDR3 totals 15 residues. J was trimmed by 3 bases and V by 6 bases; bases with no gene match: 7. The CDR3 loop is CASRPDRGGTDTQYF. The CDR3 DNA is TGTGCCAGCAGACCTGACAGGGGGGGGACAGATACGCAGTATTTT.

This clonotype has just a few counts. In DNA form, the CDR3 reads TGCAGCGTCCCTGGACAGGGGGCATATGGGGCCAACGTCCTGACTTTC. Amino acids: CSVPGQGAYGANVLTF. The chain has TRBV29-1 and TRBJ2-6; 11 bases align to TRBD1. V gave up 6 bases and J gave up 3 bases; unmatched junction bases: 7. CDR3 length: 16 amino acids. CDR1 is SQVTM and CDR2 is ANQGSEA in the germline V gene.

This clonotype came up many times. J is TRBJ2-1 and V is TRBV27; D is undetermined. V was cut by 2 bases and J by 0 bases, with 8 bases left in between. The CDR3 consists of 15 residues. CDR1 is MNHEY and CDR2 is SMNVEV in the germline V gene (reference sequence). CDR3 DNA sequence: TGTGCCAGCAGTTTAAGCAGCAGCTCCTACAATGAGCAGTTCTTC. Amino acid sequence: CASSLSSSSYNEQFF.

This clonotype was observed many times. This chain uses TRBV27 with TRBJ1-5, with D perhaps matching TRBD1 (6 bases). Germline CDR1 reads MNHEY; CDR2 reads SMNVEV (reference sequence). The length of the CDR3 is 12 residues. Deletions cut 5 bases from V and 6 bases from J, with 8 bases between. CDR3 DNA sequence: TGTGCCAGCAGTCAGACAGGTCAGCCCCAGCATTTT. Translation gives CASSQTGQPQHF.